This TCR beta chain was obtained from a study of PD-1 blockade in classical Hodgkin lymphoma. Study-wide results and limits: Researchers reported that CD4+ TCR diversity, though not CD8+, rose significantly by C4D1.

All the patients suffered relapse after autologous stem cell transplantation, and brentuximab vedotin exposure differed. Germline values: CDR1 LNHDA, CDR2 SQIVND (reference sequence). The CDR3 runs to 15 residues. The ends lost 7 bases at V and 3 bases at J; junction bases unmatched: 9. Of note for this clone: Its specificity is not known.

Repertoires were generated with immunoSEQ multiplex PCR, while TCRdb's copy carries only in-frame clones and drops some. The sample yields tens of thousands of clones, around 80% seen once. Source: peripheral blood mononuclear cells (PBMCs), taken at baseline. V and J are TRBV19 and TRBJ1-2; 9 positions agree with TRBD1. The clonotype comes from a human donor with classical Hodgkin lymphoma. The CDR3 is CASTPGTGLHYGYTF. CDR3 DNA sequence: TGTGCCAGTACCCCGGGGACAGGGTTACACTATGGCTACACCTTC.